Following are 16 T cell receptor beta chains from one sample sequenced in a study of technical replicates of blood from a handful of donors. Sequencing used immunoSEQ multiplex PCR; TCRdb keeps in-frame clones, though not all of them. This sample has around 13,000 clones; around 83% occur once, and the top ten carry around 12%. Sequencing was carried out using PBMCs. Every receptor here comes from a human donor in good health.

The genes are TRBV19 and TRBJ1-4; no firm D call. The CDR3 spans 13 residues. Trimming removed 3 bases at V and 11 bases at J, with 13 bases between. Looked up from germline, CDR1 is LNHDA and CDR2 is SQIVND (reference sequence). CDR3 coding DNA: TGTGCCAGTAGTATCCTCGGGTCGGAGAAACTGTTTTTT. Translated, it gives CASSILGSEKLFF.

In this sample, this clone turned up once. The chain links TRBV2 to TRBJ2-7; 9 bases agree with TRBD2. The CDR3 is 14 amino acids. From germline, CDR1 is SNHLY and CDR2 FYNNEI. Trimming removed 4 bases from V and 3 bases from J; junction bases left unmatched: 4. The CDR3 region has the DNA TGTGCCAGCAGTGTTGGAGCGGGAGGCTACGAGCAGTACTTC. This translates into CASSVGAGGYEQYF.

The V gene is TRBV5-8, the J gene TRBJ2-3; the D is unclear. Germline V gene sequence: CDR1 SGHTS, CDR2 YDEGEE. This CDR3 contains 15 residues. V lost 4 bases and J lost 5, with 17 bases in between. The CDR3 protein is CASSPAVSLGDTQYF. The CDR3 region has the DNA TGTGCCAGCAGCCCCGCGGTCTCCTTGGGAGATACGCAGTATTTT.

The chain uses TRBV2 and TRBJ2-7; D remains unclear. Looked up from germline, CDR1 is SNHLY and CDR2 is FYNNEI. The CDR3 is 8 residues long. Trimming stripped 11 bases from V and 9 bases from J, with 8 bases between. CDR3 DNA sequence: TGTGCCCCATCGGGGCAGTACTTC. This codes for CAPSGQYF.

The chain uses TRBV5-4 and TRBJ2-7, with TRBD2 matching over 9 bases. Germline assignment: CDR1 SGHNT and CDR2 YYREEE (reference sequence). This CDR3 contains 14 residues. The V gene end was trimmed by 2 bases and the J gene end by 5 bases; junction bases not matched to a gene: 5. CDR3 in DNA: TGTGCCAGCAGCTTAGAAGTAGCGGGAGACGAGCAGTACTTC. It specifies CASSLEVAGDEQYF. The full variable domain, completed using reference TRBV5-4 and TRBJ2-7, is ETGVTQSPTHLIKTRGQQVTLRCSSQSGHNTVSWYQQALGQGPQFIFQYYREEENGRGNFPPRFSGLQFPNYSSELNVNALELDDSALYLCASSLEVAGDEQYFGPGTRLTVT.

The chain has TRBV6-1 and TRBJ2-7, with 8 bases matching TRBD1. CDR1 and CDR2 (germline): MNHNS, SASEGT. The V and J ends lost 10 bases and 4 bases, in that order; junction bases with no gene match: 6. This CDR3 has 12 residues. In nucleotides, the CDR3 is TGTGCCATTACCGGGACAGGTTACGAGCAGTACTTC. It specifies CAITGTGYEQYF.

This clone was counted between two and nine times. The rearrangement joins TRBV6-4 to TRBJ2-6; maybe TRBD1 (7 bases). Trimming removed 3 bases from V and 3 bases from J, with 12 bases in between. Germline CDR1 MRHNA, CDR2 SNTAGT. CDR3 size: 16 residues. The CDR3 coding sequence is TGTGCCAGCAGTGAGGAGGGGGCAGGTGGGGCCAACGTCCTGACTTTC. Translation: CASSEEGAGGANVLTF.

The rearrangement links TRBV19 to TRBJ2-2; D call uncertain. Trimming left V 3 bases short and J 7 bases short, with 12 bases between. The CDR3 is made up of 14 amino acids. Germline V CDR1 and CDR2: LNHDA, SQIVND (reference sequence). CDR3 sequence reads: CASSIGSPIGELFF. CDR3 nucleotide sequence: TGTGCCAGTAGTATTGGTAGCCCCATCGGGGAGCTGTTTTTT.

V and J are TRBV2 and TRBJ2-3; 7 nucleotides align to TRBD1. V shed 6 bases and J 4 bases; nucleotides not matched to a gene: 7. Germline CDR1 is SNHLY and CDR2 is FYNNEI. The CDR3 loop spans 14 amino acids. This chain's CDR3 is CASRDKQGPDTQYF. CDR3 in DNA: TGTGCCAGCAGGGACAAACAGGGGCCAGATACGCAGTATTTT.

The rearrangement joins TRBV15 to TRBJ1-3; 9 bases map to TRBD1. The CDR3 sequence is 17 residues long. With V trimmed by 5 bases and J by 2 bases, 10 bases remained unmatched. From germline, CDR1 is LNHNV and CDR2 YYDKDF (reference sequence). The chain's CDR3 is CATSPGGTGTAGNTIYF. Written as DNA, the CDR3 is TGTGCCACCAGCCCGGGCGGGACAGGGACTGCTGGAAACACCATATATTTT.

This clone was seen once. The genes are TRBV4-2 and TRBJ2-2; TRBD2 matches 11 bases. Per germline, CDR1 LGHNA and CDR2 YNFKEQ. With V trimmed by 2 bases and J by 7 bases, 6 bases remained unmatched. The CDR3 contains 16 residues. CDR3 DNA: TGTGCCAGCAGCCAAATTGAAGGACTAGCGGGCGGGGAGCTGTTTTTT. This encodes CASSQIEGLAGGELFF.

The gene calls are TRBV28 and TRBJ2-7, with 9 bases that match TRBD1. The CDR3 spans 14 residues. Germline V gene data show CDR1 as MDHEN and CDR2 as SYDVKM. J lost 2 bases, V lost 4 bases, and 3 bases had no gene match. CDR3 protein: CASSYDRGTYEQYF. CDR3 in DNA: TGTGCCAGCAGTTACGACAGGGGGACCTACGAGCAGTACTTC. Filled out from reference TRBV28 and TRBJ2-7, the complete variable domain reads DVKVTQSSRYLVKRTGEKVFLECVQDMDHENMFWYRQDPGLGLRLIYFSYDVKMKEKGDIPEGYSVSREKKERFSLILESASTNQTSMYLCASSYDRGTYEQYFGPGTRLTVT.

The rearrangement joins TRBV9 to TRBJ1-5; D gene uncertain. V lost 4 bases, J lost 1 base, and 12 bases lay in between. The germline V gene has CDR1 SGDLS and CDR2 YYNGEE. The length of the CDR3 is 15 residues. CDR3 nucleotide sequence: TGTGCCAGCAGCCTAGGAGGCTCGAGCAATCAGCCCCAGCATTTT. Encoded protein: CASSLGGSSNQPQHF.

The chain joins TRBV4-1 to TRBJ2-7, with 12 bases matching TRBD2. The CDR3 spans 15 residues. V gave up 3 bases and J gave up 1 base; unmatched junction bases: 1. CDR1 and CDR2 from the germline V gene are MGHRA and YSYEKL. Here the CDR3 DNA reads TGCGCCAGCAGCCATCTAGCGGGAGGGTCCTACGAGCAGTACTTC. Encoded protein: CASSHLAGGSYEQYF.

This sequence joins TRBV4-1 and TRBJ1-1; no reliable D call. The V end lost 1 base, the J end lost 4 bases, and 25 bases lay between the germline ends. The CDR3 consists of 19 residues. Per germline, CDR1 MGHRA and CDR2 YSYEKL. CDR3 DNA: TGCGCCAGCAGCCAAGCCTTATCCCCCGGGCCCCTGCGGGGCACTGAAGCTTTCTTT. Its translation: CASSQALSPGPLRGTEAFF.

The V call is TRBV10-1, the J call TRBJ2-5; 7 positions agree with TRBD1. This CDR3 spans 16 amino acids. Per germline, CDR1 WNHNN and CDR2 SYGVQD (reference sequence). V trimming: 3 bases; J trimming: 0 bases; junction bases outside the gene matches: 7. DNA for the CDR3: TGCGCCAGCAGTGACGGACAGGCTATGTACCAAGAGACCCAGTACTTC. Its translation is CASSDGQAMYQETQYF.